This is a list of T cell receptor beta chains from one sample in a study of blood T cell repertoires in COVID-19. Only in-frame clones appear in the TCRdb table, and some are missing; sequencing was by immunoSEQ multiplex PCR. The repertoire holds approximately 80,000 clones, with approximately 80% as singletons. The sample taken for sequencing was peripheral blood. The source is a man older than 75 with acute or convalescent COVID-19. Both conserved end residues are part of each CDR3. D genes are given only for firm matches. Rows give clone size only sometimes, using once, few, many, or a class for an expanded clone.

length	size	V	D	J	CDR3	DNA
15	.	TRBV28	TRBD1	TRBJ2-7	CASSLKGGRSYEQYF	TGTGCCAGCAGTTTAAAAGGGGGCAGGAGCTACGAGCAGTACTTC
13	.	TRBV18	.	TRBJ1-5	CASSGSRNQPQHF	TGTGCCAGCTCAGGCTCTCGTAATCAGCCCCAGCATTTT
15	few	TRBV6-2/TRBV6-3	TRBD1	TRBJ1-1	CASSSAGTGNTEAFF	TGTGCCAGCAGTTCCGCCGGGACAGGGAACACTGAAGCTTTCTTT
15	once	TRBV7-3	TRBD2	TRBJ2-7	CASSLGAGAQYEQYF	TGTGCCAGCAGCTTGGGTGCGGGAGCTCAGTACGAGCAGTACTTC
14	once	TRBV24-1	TRBD1	TRBJ2-5	CATSDGQGLKTQYF	TGTGCCACCAGTGACGGACAGGGGTTGAAGACCCAGTACTTC
14	.	TRBV7-2	TRBD1	TRBJ1-1	CASSIRRGLTEAFF	TGTGCCAGCAGCATTCGCAGGGGGCTCACTGAAGCTTTCTTT
17	.	TRBV4-2	TRBD1	TRBJ2-4	CASSQDLAGGPGSIQYF	TGTGCCAGCAGCCAAGATCTTGCAGGGGGCCCGGGTAGCATTCAGTACTTC
13	few	TRBV11-3	.	TRBJ1-1	CASSLTVNTEAFF	TGTGCCAGCAGCTTGACTGTGAACACTGAAGCTTTCTTT
16	.	TRBV3-1/TRBV3-2	TRBD2	TRBJ2-1	CASSQDSRTRGHEQFF	TGTGCCAGCAGCCAAGACTCTCGGACTAGAGGTCATGAGCAGTTCTTC
15	.	TRBV24-1	.	TRBJ2-4	CATSEGGTGKNIQYF	TGTGCCACCAGCGAGGGGGGGACAGGCAAAAACATTCAGTACTTC
16	.	TRBV19	TRBD1	TRBJ1-5	CASSITIQGANQPQHF	TGTGCCAGTAGTATCACCATACAGGGGGCGAATCAGCCCCAGCATTTT
18	few	TRBV21-1	.	TRBJ2-7	CASSKPQPLSGPNYEQYF	TGTGCCAGCAGCAAACCCCAACCTCTTAGCGGACCTAACTACGAGCAGTACTTC
14	few	TRBV5-6	TRBD1	TRBJ1-4	CASSLQGPGEKLFF	TGTGCCAGCAGCTTACAGGGGCCTGGCGAAAAACTGTTTTTT
14	.	TRBV30	.	TRBJ1-5	CAWSTGFSNQPQHF	TGTGCCTGGAGTACAGGTTTTAGCAATCAGCCCCAGCATTTT
14	.	TRBV27	.	TRBJ2-3	CASSPHYRRDTQYF	TGTGCCAGCAGTCCGCATTACCGTAGAGATACGCAGTATTTT
16	.	TRBV9	TRBD1	TRBJ2-1	CASSVYYRGLCDEQFF	TGTGCCAGCAGCGTTTACTACAGGGGGCTCTGCGATGAGCAGTTCTTC
16	few	TRBV6-2/TRBV6-3	.	TRBJ2-5	CASSYSLTRRAETQYF	TGTGCCAGCAGTTACTCGTTAACGCGGAGGGCCGAGACCCAGTACTTC
15	once	TRBV18	TRBD2	TRBJ2-1	CASSPRASGSNEQFF	TGTGCCAGCTCACCGAGGGCTAGCGGGAGTAATGAGCAGTTCTTC
16	.	TRBV7-9	TRBD1	TRBJ2-2	CASSLLGDRVSGELFF	TGTGCCAGCAGCCTTTTAGGAGACAGGGTTTCCGGGGAGCTGTTTTTT
14	.	TRBV28	TRBD2	TRBJ2-1	CASIASGGYNEQFF	TGTGCCAGCATCGCTAGCGGGGGTTACAATGAGCAGTTCTTC
14	.	TRBV7-9	.	TRBJ2-3	CASSLSQGTDTQYF	TGTGCCAGCAGCCTGAGCCAGGGTACAGATACGCAGTATTTT
14	once	TRBV7-2	.	TRBJ1-2	CASSLGQGQYGYTF	TGTGCCAGCAGCTTAGGCCAGGGGCAATATGGCTACACCTTC
15	.	TRBV7-6	TRBD1	TRBJ1-3	CASKPQGVGGNTIYF	TGTGCCAGCAAGCCACAGGGGGTTGGGGGAAACACCATATATTTT
13	.	TRBV6-5	.	TRBJ1-3	CATSPEQGNTIYF	TGTGCCACCTCCCCGGAGCAGGGAAACACCATATATTTT
14	few	TRBV18	.	TRBJ1-3	CASSQDSSGNTIYF	TGTGCCAGCTCCCAAGACAGCTCTGGAAACACCATATATTTT
15	.	TRBV27	.	TRBJ2-7	CASIPGHLLSYEQYF	TGTGCCAGCATCCCTGGACACCTCCTCTCCTACGAGCAGTACTTC
13	.	TRBV24-1	.	TRBJ1-4	CATSDSDSYKLFF	TGTGCCACCAGTGATTCAGACAGCTACAAACTGTTTTTT
12	.	TRBV19	.	TRBJ1-4	CASSIGGKKLFF	TGTGCCAGTAGTATAGGGGGCAAAAAACTGTTTTTT
14	.	TRBV6-6	TRBD2	TRBJ2-3	CASSYSGRQGTQYF	TGTGCCAGCAGTTATAGCGGGAGGCAGGGTACGCAGTATTTT
13	.	TRBV6-1	TRBD1	TRBJ1-1	CASSDRGRTEAFF	TGTGCCAGCAGTGACAGGGGGAGAACTGAAGCTTTCTTT
16	few	TRBV19	.	TRBJ1-2	CASSFSPGQQSYGYTF	TGTGCCAGTAGTTTCAGTCCGGGACAACAATCCTATGGCTACACCTTC
17	.	TRBV27	.	TRBJ2-1	CASSSDSLGLSRDEQFF	TGTGCCAGCAGTTCGGACAGCCTGGGACTATCTAGGGATGAGCAGTTCTTC
15	.	TRBV9	TRBD1	TRBJ2-7	CASSVTGSGGYEQYF	TGTGCCAGCAGCGTAACGGGGTCAGGGGGCTACGAGCAGTACTTC
16	few	TRBV28	TRBD2	TRBJ2-3	CASSSGGRGTTDTQYF	TGTGCCAGCAGTTCGGGGGGGCGGGGGACTACAGATACGCAGTATTTT
15	.	TRBV18	TRBD2	TRBJ2-5	CASSDQAGAVETQYF	TGTGCCAGCTCAGATCAGGCGGGAGCGGTAGAGACCCAGTACTTC
15	once	TRBV7-9	.	TRBJ2-3	CASSKGRVGADTQYF	TGTGCCAGCAGTAAAGGCAGGGTAGGGGCAGATACGCAGTATTTT
14	.	TRBV3-1/TRBV3-2	.	TRBJ2-5	CASSQDSSRETQYF	TGTGCCAGCAGCCAAGATTCCTCTAGGGAGACCCAGTACTTC
13	.	TRBV5-1	.	TRBJ1-5	CASSLDGDQPQHF	TGCGCCAGCAGCTTGGACGGGGATCAGCCCCAGCATTTT
14	.	TRBV5-1	.	TRBJ2-5	CASSSLGVQETQYF	TGCGCCAGCAGCTCGCTGGGCGTCCAAGAGACCCAGTACTTC
15	once	TRBV15	.	TRBJ2-2	CATSRDREYTGELFF	TGTGCCACCAGCAGGGACAGAGAATACACCGGGGAGCTGTTTTTT
13	.	TRBV7-3	.	TRBJ2-1	CASSLLERNEQFF	TGTGCCAGCAGCTTACTCGAGCGCAATGAGCAGTTCTTC
14	.	TRBV28	TRBD1	TRBJ2-7	CASSLLGQGYEQYF	TGTGCCAGCAGTTTATTGGGACAGGGCTACGAGCAGTACTTC